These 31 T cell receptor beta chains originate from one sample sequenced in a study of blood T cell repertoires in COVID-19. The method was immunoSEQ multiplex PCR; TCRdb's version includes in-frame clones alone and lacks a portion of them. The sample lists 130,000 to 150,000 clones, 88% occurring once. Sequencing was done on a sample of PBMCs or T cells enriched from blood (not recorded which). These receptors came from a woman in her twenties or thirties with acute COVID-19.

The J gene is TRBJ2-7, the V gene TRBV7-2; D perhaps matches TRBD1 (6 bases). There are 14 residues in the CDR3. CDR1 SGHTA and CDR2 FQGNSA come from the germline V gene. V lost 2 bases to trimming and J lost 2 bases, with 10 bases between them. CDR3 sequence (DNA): TGTGCCAGCAGCTTATCAGGGGTCGCCTACGAGCAGTACTTC. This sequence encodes CASSLSGVAYEQYF.

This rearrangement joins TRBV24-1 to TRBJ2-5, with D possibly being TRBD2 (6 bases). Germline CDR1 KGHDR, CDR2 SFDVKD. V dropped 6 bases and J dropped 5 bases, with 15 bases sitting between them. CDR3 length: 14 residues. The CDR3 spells CATSRAGGTETQYF. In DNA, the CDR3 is TGTGCCACCAGTCGTGCTGGCGGGACGGAGACCCAGTACTTC.

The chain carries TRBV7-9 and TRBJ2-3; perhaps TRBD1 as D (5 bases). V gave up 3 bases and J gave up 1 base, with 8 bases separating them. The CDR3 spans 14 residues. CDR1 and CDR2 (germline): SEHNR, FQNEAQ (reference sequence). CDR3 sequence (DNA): TGTGCCAGCAGCTTGCAGGGTGGCACAGATACGCAGTATTTT. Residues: CASSLQGGTDTQYF.

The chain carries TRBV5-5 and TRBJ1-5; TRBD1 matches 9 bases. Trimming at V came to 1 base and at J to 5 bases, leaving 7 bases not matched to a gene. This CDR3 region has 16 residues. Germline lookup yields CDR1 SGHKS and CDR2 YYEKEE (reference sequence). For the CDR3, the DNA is TGTGCCAGCAGCTTGCGACAGGGGGAGAAGGATCAGCCCCAGCATTTT. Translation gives CASSLRQGEKDQPQHF.

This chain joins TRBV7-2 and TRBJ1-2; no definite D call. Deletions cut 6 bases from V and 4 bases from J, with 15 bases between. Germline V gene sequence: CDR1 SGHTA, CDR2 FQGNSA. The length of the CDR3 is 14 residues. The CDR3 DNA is TGTGCCAGCAGTCAGGCCGAGGGTCCCTATGGCTACACCTTC. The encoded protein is CASSQAEGPYGYTF.

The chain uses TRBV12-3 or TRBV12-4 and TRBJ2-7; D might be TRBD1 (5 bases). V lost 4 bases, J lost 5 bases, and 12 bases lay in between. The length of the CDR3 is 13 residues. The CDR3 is CASSSGSRNEQYF. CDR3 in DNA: TGTGCCAGCAGTTCAGGGTCTCGCAACGAGCAGTACTTC.

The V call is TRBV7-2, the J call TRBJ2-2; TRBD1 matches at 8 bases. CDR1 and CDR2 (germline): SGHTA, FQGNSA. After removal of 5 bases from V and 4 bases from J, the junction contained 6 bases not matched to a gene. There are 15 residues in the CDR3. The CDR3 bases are TGTGCCAGCAGCCCAGGACAGGGAGGCACCGGGGAGCTGTTTTTT. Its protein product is CASSPGQGGTGELFF.

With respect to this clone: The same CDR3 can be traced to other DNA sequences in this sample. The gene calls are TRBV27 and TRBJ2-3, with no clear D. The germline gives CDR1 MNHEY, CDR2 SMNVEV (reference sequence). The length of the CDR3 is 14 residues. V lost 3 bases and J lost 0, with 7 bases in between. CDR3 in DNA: TGTGCCAGCAGTTTGGGCGCTAGCACAGATACGCAGTATTTT. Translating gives CASSLGASTDTQYF.

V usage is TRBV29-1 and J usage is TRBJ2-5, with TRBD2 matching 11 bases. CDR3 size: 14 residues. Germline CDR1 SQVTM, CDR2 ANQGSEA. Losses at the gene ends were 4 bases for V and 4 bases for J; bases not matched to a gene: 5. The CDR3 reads CSVVTSGMVETQYF. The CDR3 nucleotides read TGCAGCGTTGTGACTAGCGGGATGGTAGAGACCCAGTACTTC.

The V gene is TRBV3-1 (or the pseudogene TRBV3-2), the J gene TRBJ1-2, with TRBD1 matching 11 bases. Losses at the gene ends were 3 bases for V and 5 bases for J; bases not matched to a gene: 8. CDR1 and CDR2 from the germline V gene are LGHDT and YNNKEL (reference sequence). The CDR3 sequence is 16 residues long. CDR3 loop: CASSHHGQGARYGYTF. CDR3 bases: TGTGCCAGCAGCCACCACGGACAGGGGGCAAGGTATGGCTACACCTTC.

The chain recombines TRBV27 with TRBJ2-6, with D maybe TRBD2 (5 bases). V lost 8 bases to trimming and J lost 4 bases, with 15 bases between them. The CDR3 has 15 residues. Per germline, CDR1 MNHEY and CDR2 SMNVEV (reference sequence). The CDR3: CASGRTGSGANVLTF. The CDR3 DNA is TGTGCCAGCGGACGGACGGGGTCCGGGGCCAACGTCCTGACTTTC. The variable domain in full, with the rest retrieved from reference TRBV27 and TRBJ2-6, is EAQVTQNPRYLITVTGKKLTVTCSQNMNHEYMSWYRQDPGLGLRQIYYSMNVEVTDKGDVPEGYKVSRKEKRNFPLILESPSPNQTSLYFCASGRTGSGANVLTFGAGSRLTVL.

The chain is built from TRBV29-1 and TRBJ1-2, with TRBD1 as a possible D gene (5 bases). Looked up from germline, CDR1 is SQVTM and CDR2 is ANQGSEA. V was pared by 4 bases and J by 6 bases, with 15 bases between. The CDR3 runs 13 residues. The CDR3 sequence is CSVGGQGKDGYTF. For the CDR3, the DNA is TGCAGCGTTGGTGGGCAGGGTAAGGATGGCTACACCTTC.

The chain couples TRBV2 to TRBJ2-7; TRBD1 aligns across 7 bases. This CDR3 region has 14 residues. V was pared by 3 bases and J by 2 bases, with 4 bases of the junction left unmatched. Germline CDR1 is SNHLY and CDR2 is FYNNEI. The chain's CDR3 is CASSDQGETYEQYF. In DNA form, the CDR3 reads TGTGCCAGCAGTGACCAGGGGGAGACCTACGAGCAGTACTTC.

The CDR3 region is CASSPGRIEQYF. The CDR3 bases are TGTGCCAGCAGCCCAGGGCGAATCGAGCAGTACTTC. This sequence joins TRBV7-2 and TRBJ2-7; a weak D match, TRBD1 (5 bases). Between the trimmed V and J ends, which lost 5 bases and 6 bases, there was a span of 11 bases. CDR3 length: 12 amino acids. The V gene's germline CDR1 is SGHTA and CDR2 FQGNSA.

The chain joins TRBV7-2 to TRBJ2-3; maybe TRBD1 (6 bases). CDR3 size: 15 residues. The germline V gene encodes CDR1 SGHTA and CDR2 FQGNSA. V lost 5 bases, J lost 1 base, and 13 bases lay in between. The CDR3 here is CASSTIQGRTDTQYF. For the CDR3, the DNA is TGTGCCAGCAGCACAATACAGGGACGCACAGATACGCAGTATTTT.

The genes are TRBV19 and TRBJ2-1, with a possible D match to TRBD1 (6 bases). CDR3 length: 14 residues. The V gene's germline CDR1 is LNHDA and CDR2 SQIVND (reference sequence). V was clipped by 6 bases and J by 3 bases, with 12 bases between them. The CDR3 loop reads CASRRTVFYNEQFF. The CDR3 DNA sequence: TGTGCCAGTAGACGGACAGTTTTCTACAATGAGCAGTTCTTC.

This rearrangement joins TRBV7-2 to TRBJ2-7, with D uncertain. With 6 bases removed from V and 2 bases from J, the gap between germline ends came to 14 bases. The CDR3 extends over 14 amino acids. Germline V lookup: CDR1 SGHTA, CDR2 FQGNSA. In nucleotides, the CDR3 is TGTGCCAGCAGGACGCGGATAGCCCCCTACGAGCAGTACTTC. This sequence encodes CASRTRIAPYEQYF. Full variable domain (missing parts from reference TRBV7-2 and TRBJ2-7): GAGVSQSPSNKVTEKGKDVELRCDPISGHTALYWYRQSLGQGLEFLIYFQGNSAPDKSGLPSDRFSAERTGGSVSTLTIQRTQQEDSAVYLCASRTRIAPYEQYFGPGTRLTVT.

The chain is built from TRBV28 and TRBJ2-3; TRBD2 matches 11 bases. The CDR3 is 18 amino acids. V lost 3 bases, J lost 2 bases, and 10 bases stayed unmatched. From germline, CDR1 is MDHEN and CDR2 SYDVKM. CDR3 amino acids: CASSFTGLAGLFTDTQYF. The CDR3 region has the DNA TGTGCCAGCAGTTTCACTGGACTAGCGGGCCTATTCACAGATACGCAGTATTTT.

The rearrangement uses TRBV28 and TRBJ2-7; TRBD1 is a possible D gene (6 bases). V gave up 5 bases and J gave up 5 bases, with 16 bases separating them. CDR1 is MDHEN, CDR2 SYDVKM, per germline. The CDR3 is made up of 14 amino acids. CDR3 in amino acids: CASSILQGTHEQYF. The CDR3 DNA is TGTGCCAGCAGTATCCTCCAGGGGACCCACGAGCAGTACTTC.

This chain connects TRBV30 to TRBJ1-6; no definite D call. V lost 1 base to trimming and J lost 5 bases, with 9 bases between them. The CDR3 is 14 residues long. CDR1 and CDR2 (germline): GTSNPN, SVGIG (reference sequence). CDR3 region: CAWSGSSNNSPLHF. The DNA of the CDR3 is TGTGCCTGGAGTGGGTCATCTAATAATTCACCCCTCCACTTT.

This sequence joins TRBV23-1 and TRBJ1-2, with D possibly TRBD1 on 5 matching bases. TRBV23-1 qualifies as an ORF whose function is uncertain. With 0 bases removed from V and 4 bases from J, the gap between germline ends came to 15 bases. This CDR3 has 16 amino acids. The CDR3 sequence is CASSQSDTIRFYGYTF. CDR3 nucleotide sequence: TGCGCCAGCAGTCAATCGGACACCATCCGCTTCTATGGCTACACCTTC.

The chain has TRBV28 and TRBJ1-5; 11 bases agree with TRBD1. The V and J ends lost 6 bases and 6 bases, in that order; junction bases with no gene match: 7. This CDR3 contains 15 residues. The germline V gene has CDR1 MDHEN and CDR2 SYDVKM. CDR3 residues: CASSTGQGESQPQHF. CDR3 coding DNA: TGTGCCAGCAGCACGGGACAGGGGGAGTCTCAGCCCCAGCATTTT.

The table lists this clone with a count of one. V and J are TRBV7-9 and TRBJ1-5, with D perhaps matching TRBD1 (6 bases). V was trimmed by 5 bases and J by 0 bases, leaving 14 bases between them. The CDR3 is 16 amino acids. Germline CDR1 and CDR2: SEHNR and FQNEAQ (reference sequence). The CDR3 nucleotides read TGTGCCAGCAGCCTTGGACAGTCTTATAGCAATCAGCCCCAGCATTTT. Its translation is CASSLGQSYSNQPQHF. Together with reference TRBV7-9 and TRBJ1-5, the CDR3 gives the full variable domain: DTGVSQNPRHKITKRGQNVTFRCDPISEHNRLYWYRQTLGQGPEFLTYFQNEAQLEKSRLLSDRFSAERPKGSFSTLEIQRTEQGDSAMYLCASSLGQSYSNQPQHFGDGTRLSIL.

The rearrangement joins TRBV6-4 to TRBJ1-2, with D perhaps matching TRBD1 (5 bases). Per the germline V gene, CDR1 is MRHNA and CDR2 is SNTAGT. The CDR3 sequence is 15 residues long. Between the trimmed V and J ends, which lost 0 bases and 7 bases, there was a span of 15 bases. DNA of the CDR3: TGTGCCAGCAGTGACTCGGGACTGGTGGGCACTGGCTACACCTTC. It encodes CASSDSGLVGTGYTF.

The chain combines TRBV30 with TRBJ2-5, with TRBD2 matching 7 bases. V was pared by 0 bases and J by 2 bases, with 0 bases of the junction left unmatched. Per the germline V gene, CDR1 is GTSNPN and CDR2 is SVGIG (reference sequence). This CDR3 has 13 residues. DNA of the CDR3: TGTGCCTGGAGTGTACTAGCGCAAGAGACCCAGTACTTC. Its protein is CAWSVLAQETQYF.

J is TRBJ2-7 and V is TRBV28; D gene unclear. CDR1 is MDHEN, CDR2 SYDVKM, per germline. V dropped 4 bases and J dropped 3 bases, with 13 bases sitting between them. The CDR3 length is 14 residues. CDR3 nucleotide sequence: TGTGCCAGCAGTTGGCCCTCACAATACTACGAGCAGTACTTC. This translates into CASSWPSQYYEQYF.

Here the CDR3 DNA reads TGTGCCAGCAGCGTTCGTCCGGGACAGGGGATTGGTCAGCCCCAGCATTTT. Its translation is CASSVRPGQGIGQPQHF. The chain recombines TRBV9 with TRBJ1-5, with 10 bases identical to TRBD1. CDR3 length: 17 residues. J lost 6 bases, V lost 2 bases, and 11 bases had no gene match. From germline, CDR1 is SGDLS and CDR2 YYNGEE.

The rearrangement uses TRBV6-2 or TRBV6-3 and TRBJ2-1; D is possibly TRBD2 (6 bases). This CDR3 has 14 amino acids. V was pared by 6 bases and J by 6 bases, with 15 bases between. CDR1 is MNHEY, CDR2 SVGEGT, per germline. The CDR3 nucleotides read TGTGCCAGCAGCGGGACTCCCGGGGCCAATGAGCAGTTCTTC. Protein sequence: CASSGTPGANEQFF.

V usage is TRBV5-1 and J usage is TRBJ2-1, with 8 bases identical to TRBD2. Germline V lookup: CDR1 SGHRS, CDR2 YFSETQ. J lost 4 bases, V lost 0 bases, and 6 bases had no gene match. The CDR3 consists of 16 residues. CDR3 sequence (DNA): TGCGCCAGCAGCTTGGCCCCGGGACTAGAGTACAATGAGCAGTTCTTC. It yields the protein CASSLAPGLEYNEQFF. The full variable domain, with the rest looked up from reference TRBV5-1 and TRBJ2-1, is KAGVTQTPRYLIKTRGQQVTLSCSPISGHRSVSWYQQTPGQGLQFLFEYFSETQRNKGNFPGRFSGRQFSNSRSEMNVSTLELGDSALYLCASSLAPGLEYNEQFFGPGTRLTVL.

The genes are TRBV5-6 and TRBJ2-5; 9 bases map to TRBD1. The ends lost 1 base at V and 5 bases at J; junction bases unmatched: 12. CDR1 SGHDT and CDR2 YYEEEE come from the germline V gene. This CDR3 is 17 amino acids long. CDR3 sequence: CASSLRVRDRARETQYF. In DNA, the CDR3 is TGTGCCAGCAGCTTGAGGGTCCGGGACAGGGCCCGGGAGACCCAGTACTTC.

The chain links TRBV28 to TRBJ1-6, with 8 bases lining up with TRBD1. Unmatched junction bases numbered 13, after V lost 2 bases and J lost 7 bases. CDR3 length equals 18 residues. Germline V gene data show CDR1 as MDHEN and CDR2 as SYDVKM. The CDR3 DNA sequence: TGTGCCAGCAGTTTAATGCTTCAGGGGGCTATAGTAAATTCACCCCTCCACTTT. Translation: CASSLMLQGAIVNSPLHF.